The 17 T cell receptor beta chains below all came from one sample that was sequenced in a study of PD-1 blockade in mismatch repair-deficient tumors. Sequencing was performed with immunoSEQ multiplex PCR; in TCRdb, only in-frame clones are kept and a portion is missing. Among 120,000 or so clones listed, 85% to 90% were seen once. This material consisted of peripheral blood, taken roughly 70 weeks after starting pembrolizumab. Receptors originate from an adult with mismatch repair-deficient cancer.

V is TRBV9 and J is TRBJ2-7; D might be TRBD2 (6 bases). The germline CDR1 and CDR2 sequences are SGDLS and YYNGEE. CDR3 length equals 14 residues. Trimming took off 4 bases at V and 5 bases at J, with 16 bases between the two ends. The CDR3 region is CASSSGGGGNEQYF. The CDR3 nucleotides are TGTGCCAGCAGCTCAGGTGGGGGAGGAAACGAGCAGTACTTC. Full variable domain (rest looked up from reference TRBV9 and TRBJ2-7): DSGVTQTPKHLITATGQRVTLRCSPRSGDLSVYWYQQSLDQGLQFLIQYYNGEERAKGNILERFSAQQFPDLHSELNLSSLELGDSALYFCASSSGGGGNEQYFGPGTRLTVT.

The chain is built from TRBV25-1 and TRBJ2-7; 11 bases agree with TRBD2. The germline V gene encodes CDR1 MGHDK and CDR2 SYGVNS. This CDR3 has 16 amino acids. V dropped 2 bases and J dropped 3; count of bases not matched to a gene: 6. CDR3 coding DNA: TGTGCCAGCAGTGAAGCCGGGACTAGCGGCTACTACGAGCAGTACTTC. This gives the protein CASSEAGTSGYYEQYF.

This chain uses TRBV11-2 with TRBJ2-1, with 8 nucleotides matching TRBD2. The CDR3 loop spans 15 amino acids. Per germline, CDR1 SGHAT and CDR2 FQNNGV. The ends lost 0 bases at V and 5 bases at J; junction bases unmatched: 3. CDR3 loop: CASSLEAGADNEQFF. The CDR3 region has the DNA TGTGCCAGCAGCTTAGAAGCGGGAGCCGACAATGAGCAGTTCTTC.

The rearrangement joins TRBV7-3 to TRBJ2-3; D gene uncertain. The germline V gene has CDR1 SGHTA and CDR2 FQGTGA. The CDR3 is made up of 14 amino acids. V dropped 2 bases and J dropped 4 bases, with 10 bases sitting between them. CDR3 nucleotide sequence: TGTGCCAGCAGCTTATCCAACTACGCAGATACGCAGTATTTT. Translating gives CASSLSNYADTQYF.

This chain connects TRBV13 to TRBJ2-7; the D gene could be TRBD1 or TRBD2 (5 bases each). Trimming removed 5 bases at V and 2 bases at J, with 16 bases between. Germline V gene sequence: CDR1 PRHDT, CDR2 FYEKMQ (reference sequence). The CDR3 runs 15 residues. The CDR3 is CASSLLGEGAYEQYF. The DNA of the CDR3 is TGTGCCAGCAGCCTTTTGGGGGAAGGGGCCTACGAGCAGTACTTC.

This chain joins TRBV4-1 and TRBJ2-3; TRBD2 aligns across 16 bases. After removal of 4 bases from V and 8 bases from J, the junction contained 6 bases not matched to a gene. The CDR3 runs to 16 residues. CDR1 and CDR2 from the germline V gene are MGHRA and YSYEKL. The CDR3 spells CASSPGLAGGPGTQYF. CDR3 DNA: TGCGCCAGCAGCCCGGGACTAGCGGGAGGGCCGGGTACGCAGTATTTT.

The chain carries TRBV25-1 and TRBJ2-3; 8 bases match TRBD1. Germline V gene lookup returns CDR1 MGHDK and CDR2 SYGVNS. This CDR3 is 14 amino acids long. V gave up 4 bases and J gave up 2 bases; unmatched junction bases: 2. The CDR3 region has the DNA TGTGCCAGCAGTGGGACAGGGCACACAGATACGCAGTATTTT. It specifies CASSGTGHTDTQYF.

The chain has TRBV18 and TRBJ2-1; 7 nucleotides match TRBD2. CDR3 size: 16 residues. J gave up 0 bases and V 3 bases, and 5 bases lay outside the gene matches. Germline V lookup: CDR1 KGHSH, CDR2 LQKENI. CDR3 amino acids: CASSPLGGSSYNEQFF. The CDR3 DNA is TGTGCCAGCTCACCCTTGGGCGGGAGCTCCTACAATGAGCAGTTCTTC.

The rearrangement joins TRBV6-6 to TRBJ2-2; 11 nucleotides line up with TRBD2. Per the germline V gene, CDR1 is MNHNY and CDR2 is SVGAGI (reference sequence). CDR3 size: 15 residues. The V and J ends lost 6 bases and 9 bases, in that order; junction bases with no gene match: 9. The CDR3 sequence is CASRNVAGGPRELFF. The CDR3 nucleotides are TGTGCCAGCAGGAATGTAGCGGGAGGGCCGCGGGAGCTGTTTTTT.

The chain is built from TRBV27 and TRBJ2-1; 7 nucleotides agree with TRBD1. Germline V gene lookup returns CDR1 MNHEY and CDR2 SMNVEV (reference sequence). The V gene end was trimmed by 0 bases and the J gene end by 4 bases; junction bases not matched to a gene: 9. The CDR3 consists of 17 residues. CDR3 loop: CASSLSSGTELYNEQFF. CDR3 sequence (DNA): TGTGCCAGCAGTTTATCTTCGGGGACAGAGCTTTACAATGAGCAGTTCTTC.

The rearrangement uses TRBV10-2 and TRBJ2-3; TRBD2 agrees at 10 bases. This CDR3 is 15 amino acids long. The germline V gene has CDR1 WSHSY and CDR2 SAAADI. With V trimmed by 6 bases and J by 3 bases, 6 bases remained unmatched. The CDR3 is CASSETSGWTDTQYF. The CDR3 region has the DNA TGCGCCAGCAGCGAGACTAGCGGGTGGACAGATACGCAGTATTTT.

The CDR3 DNA reads TGTGCCAGCAGCGTGCCTCTAGGACAGGGCCCGTCCGGGGATGAGCAGTTCTTC. It specifies CASSVPLGQGPSGDEQFF. V usage is TRBV7-9 and J usage is TRBJ2-1; the match to TRBD1 covers 8 bases. The CDR3 is 18 amino acids. Germline loops: CDR1 SEHNR, CDR2 FQNEAQ (reference sequence). J gave up 8 bases and V 5 bases, and 20 bases lay outside the gene matches.

This clone was detected only a few times. The chain couples TRBV6-4 to TRBJ2-1; TRBD2 agrees at 9 bases. Germline CDR1 and CDR2: MRHNA and SNTAGT. The ends lost 3 bases at V and 4 bases at J; junction bases unmatched: 7. The length of the CDR3 is 16 residues. In nucleotides, the CDR3 is TGTGCCAGCAGTGAGTTAGCGGGAGACGGATACAATGAGCAGTTCTTC. This gives the protein CASSELAGDGYNEQFF.

The CDR3 sequence: CASSSDITTNEKLFF. As DNA, the CDR3 is TGTGCCAGCAGCTCGGACATTACAACTAATGAAAAACTGTTTTTT. This sequence joins TRBV5-4 and TRBJ1-4; a weak D match, TRBD1 (5 bases). Trimming cost V 3 bases and J 0 bases, with 9 bases left between them. The germline V gene has CDR1 SGHNT and CDR2 YYREEE (reference sequence). This CDR3 has 15 amino acids.

This rearrangement joins TRBV2 to TRBJ2-6; 9 bases fit TRBD1. The germline gives CDR1 SNHLY, CDR2 FYNNEI. V lost 8 bases, J lost 0 bases, and 17 bases stayed unmatched. The CDR3 runs to 20 residues. The CDR3 sequence is CASVGGMVGQGLSGANVLTF. DNA of the CDR3: TGTGCCAGCGTGGGGGGCATGGTGGGACAGGGCCTCTCTGGGGCCAACGTCCTGACTTTC.

This chain joins TRBV6-6 and TRBJ1-2; D is perhaps TRBD1 (5 bases). CDR1 and CDR2 from the germline V gene are MNHNY and SVGAGI (reference sequence). V lost 2 bases, J lost 2 bases, and 12 bases lay in between. This CDR3 is 15 amino acids long. CDR3 DNA sequence: TGTGCCAGCAGTTACGAGGGACGGGAAAACTATGGCTACACCTTC. Encoded protein: CASSYEGRENYGYTF.

Written as DNA, the CDR3 is TGTGCCAGCAGCGTAGATCAGGGTGCCATATCCTACGAGCAGTACTTC. Protein sequence: CASSVDQGAISYEQYF. The chain is built from TRBV9 and TRBJ2-7; D is perhaps TRBD1 (5 bases). Germline assignment: CDR1 SGDLS and CDR2 YYNGEE. The CDR3 contains 16 residues. Trimming removed 0 bases at V and 1 base at J, with 14 bases between.